Each of the 8 T cell receptor beta chains below was sequenced from the same sample in a study of beta chain features in type 1 diabetes. Overall study results and limits: Significant though moderate, a shortening of TCRB CDR3s appeared in all four CD4+ subsets of Type 1 diabetes patients.

Their cognate antigens are unknown. What was sequenced were expressed TCRB transcripts, since all of the isolated RNA had been reverse transcribed. Some clones are missing from TCRdb's copy, which holds only in-frame ones; the method was immunoSEQ multiplex PCR. The sample holds some 200,000 clones, 16% seen once. Specimen: naive CD4+ T cells from blood. The source of these receptors is a young man with type 1 diabetes.

This chain connects TRBV9 to TRBJ1-1; D not certain. CDR1 SGDLS and CDR2 YYNGEE come from the germline V gene. Trimming removed 6 bases at V and 2 bases at J, with 17 bases between. The CDR3 covers 15 residues. CDR3 DNA: TGTGCCAGCAACACTCAGGCCTTTGGTAACACTGAAGCTTTCTTT. Translating gives CASNTQAFGNTEAFF.

This sequence joins TRBV4-2 and TRBJ2-1; 13 bases fit TRBD2. The V and J ends lost 4 bases and 7 bases, in that order; junction bases with no gene match: 16. Germline CDR1 is LGHNA and CDR2 is YNFKEQ. The CDR3 has 19 amino acids. CDR3 DNA: TGTGCCAGCAGCCGCCAGCCCCCTACTAGCGGGAGGGCGGGGAATGAGCAGTTCTTC. As protein: CASSRQPPTSGRAGNEQFF.

Details on this clone: Additional DNA sequences in this sample encode the identical CDR3. The genes are TRBV7-2 and TRBJ1-1; D is unclear. Trimming took off 1 base at V and 1 base at J, with 4 bases between the two ends. Looked up from germline, CDR1 is SGHTA and CDR2 is FQGNSA. There are 13 residues in the CDR3. The CDR3 DNA reads TGTGCCAGCAGCTTAGACAGGAACACTGAAGCTTTCTTT. Protein product: CASSLDRNTEAFF. The full variable domain, in which reference TRBV7-2 and TRBJ1-1 provide the parts outside the CDR3, is GAGVSQSPSNKVTEKGKDVELRCDPISGHTALYWYRQSLGQGLEFLIYFQGNSAPDKSGLPSDRFSAERTGGSVSTLTIQRTQQEDSAVYLCASSLDRNTEAFFGQGTRLTVV.

This clone has a handful of counts. The CDR3 loop reads CSVKSGGTTYNEQFF. CDR3 in DNA: TGCAGCGTTAAATCGGGAGGAACCACCTACAATGAGCAGTTCTTC. The chain joins TRBV29-1 to TRBJ2-1, with 7 bases identical to TRBD2. V dropped 5 bases and J dropped 2; count of bases not matched to a gene: 9. Germline V lookup: CDR1 SQVTM, CDR2 ANQGSEA. This CDR3 contains 15 residues.

The J gene is TRBJ2-5, the V gene TRBV6-5; the D is unclear. Looked up from germline, CDR1 is MNHEY and CDR2 is SVGAGI. This CDR3 is 14 amino acids long. Between the trimmed V and J ends, which lost 6 bases and 4 bases, there was a span of 15 bases. The DNA for the CDR3 is TGTGCCAGCAGCCGCCCTGGAAGCGCAGAGACCCAGTACTTC. Translation: CASSRPGSAETQYF.

This clone was detected only a few times. The V call is TRBV30, the J call TRBJ1-2; D is ambiguous. V was pared by 0 bases and J by 7 bases, with 12 bases between. Per germline, CDR1 GTSNPN and CDR2 SVGIG (reference sequence). The CDR3 totals 13 residues. CDR3 in amino acids: CAWSVLAGRGYTF. As DNA, the CDR3 is TGTGCCTGGAGTGTACTCGCAGGTCGTGGCTACACCTTC.

The CDR3 coding sequence is TGCAGCGTACAGACAGGAGCTAACTATGGCTACACCTTC. Amino acids: CSVQTGANYGYTF. The chain has TRBV29-1 and TRBJ1-2; a weak D match, TRBD1 (6 bases). This CDR3 has 13 amino acids. Germline V gene data show CDR1 as SQVTM and CDR2 as ANQGSEA. The V end was cut by 6 bases, the J end by 0 bases, with 11 bases between.

A remark on this clone: Germline and junction disagree at one end, which may indicate a read error. The CDR3 is CSVEEEGPGDF. Here the CDR3 DNA reads TGCAGCGTTGAAGAGGAAGGGCCTGGGGACTTC. This sequence joins TRBV29-1 and TRBJ2-7; D uncertain. CDR1 is SQVTM, CDR2 ANQGSEA, per germline. There are 11 residues in the CDR3.